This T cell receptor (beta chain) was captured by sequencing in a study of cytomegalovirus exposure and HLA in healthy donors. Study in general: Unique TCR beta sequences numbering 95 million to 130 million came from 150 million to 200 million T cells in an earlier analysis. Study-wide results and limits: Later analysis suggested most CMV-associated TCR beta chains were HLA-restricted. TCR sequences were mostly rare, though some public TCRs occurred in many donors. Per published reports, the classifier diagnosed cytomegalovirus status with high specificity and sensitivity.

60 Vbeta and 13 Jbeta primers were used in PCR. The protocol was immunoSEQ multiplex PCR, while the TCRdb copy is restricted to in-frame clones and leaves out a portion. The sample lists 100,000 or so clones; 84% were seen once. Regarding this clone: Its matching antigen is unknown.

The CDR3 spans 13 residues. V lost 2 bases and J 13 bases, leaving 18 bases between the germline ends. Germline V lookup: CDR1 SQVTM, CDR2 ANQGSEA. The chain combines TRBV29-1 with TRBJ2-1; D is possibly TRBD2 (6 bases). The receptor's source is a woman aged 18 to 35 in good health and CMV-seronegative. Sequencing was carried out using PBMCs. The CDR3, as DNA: TGCAGCGTTGAATCAGGGACGTGGGGGGATCAGTTCTTC. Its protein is CSVESGTWGDQFF.